This is a list of T cell receptor beta chains from one sample in a study of cytomegalovirus exposure and HLA in healthy donors. The data were produced by immunoSEQ multiplex PCR, yet TCRdb's version contains in-frame clones alone and is incomplete. The repertoire has 130,000 or so clones, 85% to 90% of them found once; the top ten carry approximately 3.5%. The sample comprised PBMCs. These receptors all come from a man aged 30 to 39 in good health and CMV-seronegative. Both conserved end residues are trimmed from each CDR3. Fields, in order: V gene, CDR3 protein.

TRBV6-1 | ATSAPSAVPGVMH
TRBV6-1 | ASSPATGVNTEAF
TRBV19 | ASSIGREGKTQY
TRBV19 | ASSILRGTEAF
TRBV23-1 | ATSGRRTETQY
TRBV2 | ASRPGQATNYGYT
TRBV10-2 | ASSPAGGISNEQF
TRBV10-3 | AITGLGQGYT
TRBV7-9 | ASSFTGGYGYT
TRBV6-1 | ASSVIRDRGLETQY
TRBV7-9 | ASSPRTGSWTDTQY
TRBV5-5 | ASSPSGARSYEQY
TRBV5-1 | ASSFSGIDEKLF
TRBV29-1 | SVEGQGYGYT
TRBV29-1 | SAFTGGTYEQY
TRBV4-2 | ASSPATAGYGNTIY
TRBV7-7 | ASSTTGVTGELF
TRBV6-5 | ASSYSNINYGYT
TRBV27 | ASSPSTGGTGELF
TRBV4-1 | ASSQELGRTSGRDTQY
TRBV11-3 | ASSPAGLAGYNEQF
TRBV7-3 | ASSPGGNTEAF
TRBV6-5 | ASAKTGINTEAF
TRBV5-1 | ASSPDPLAFEQF
TRBV6-1 | ASSEPGQGVVYGYT
TRBV28 | ASSKQGVTSPLH
TRBV9 | ASSLNRGGETQY
TRBV11-2 | ASSLGGLGTVAYEQY
TRBV10-3 | AISESGGINTGELF
TRBV9 | ASSSPAGTGELF
TRBV5-1 | ASSLTGYSYNSPLH
TRBV4-1 | ASSQAARAVHEQY
TRBV6-1 | ASTDRVSYEQY
TRBV27 | ASSLFRSTNEKLF
TRBV4-1 | ASSQSIREDTQY
TRBV14 | ASSQDRDRLQETQY
TRBV5-1 | ASSSYSPSTEAF
TRBV5-1 | ASSSDRASDTIY
TRBV28 | ASSPSGVRSEKLF
TRBV6-5 | ASSYSRQGETQY
TRBV7-2 | ASSTEQGASYEQY
TRBV5-1 | ASSFGLAGDLAGANVLT
TRBV7-9 | ASSQPGTSYEQY
TRBV7-8 | ASSSTGTGNGYT
TRBV27 | ASSLQPGTSKETQY
TRBV19 | ASSIGQGSGELF
TRBV11-1 | ASSTQGFRDYGYT
TRBV6-5 | ASSPPLRLKTEAF
TRBV4-1 | ASSQDTPRLATDTQY
TRBV19 | ASTETGFDHEQY
TRBV5-1 | ASSLDQETQY
TRBV28 | ASSPWAGGQPQH
TRBV7-9 | ASMTGSSYEQY
TRBV9 | ASSVATGGSYYEQY
TRBV5-1 | ASSLGQGYGELF
TRBV4-3 | ASSQVQAGAQTYEQY
TRBV4-2 | ASSPRPGQGVGATGELF